Listed here are 24 T cell receptor beta chains from one sample, sequenced in a study of monozygotic twins with inflammatory bowel disease (dated by TCRdb to between 2018 and 2021). Libraries were built with 5' RACE. Sequenced on an Illumina HiSeq 2500. Based on TCRdb reprocessing of the reads, there is one entry per CDR3 protein sequence, and DNA is missing. This sample's clone table shows 160,000 or so distinct CDR3 sequences. The ten biggest clones cover approximately 2.4% of the sample. Sequencing was carried out using blood. The receptors were gathered from a human donor with ulcerative colitis or Crohn's disease, or a healthy co-twin of an affected twin (not recorded which).

The gene calls are TRBV20-1 and TRBJ2-3; TCRdb gives TRBD2 as the D gene, but with no DNA this cannot be confirmed. This CDR3 region has 14 residues. From germline, CDR1 is DFQATT and CDR2 SNEGSKA (reference sequence). CDR3: CSARGRDFTDTQYF.

The J gene is TRBJ2-1, the V gene TRBV10-3; TCRdb designates TRBD2, a call that cannot be tested without DNA. Germline V gives CDR1 ENHRY, CDR2 SYGVKD. The CDR3 contains 16 residues. The CDR3 loop reads CAISAKTSGYYNEQFF.

The V and J genes are TRBV5-1 and TRBJ2-1. Germline V gives CDR1 SGHRS, CDR2 YFSETQ. This CDR3 is built from 15 residues. The CDR3 sequence is CASSLSRVAGDEQFF.

The CDR3 protein is CASSDTSGGLTDTQYF. J is TRBJ2-3 and V is TRBV4-2; with no DNA, the TCRdb D assignment of TRBD2 cannot be verified. The CDR3 is 16 residues long. The V gene's germline CDR1 is LGHNA and CDR2 YNFKEQ.

The V call is TRBV29-1, the J call TRBJ2-5. Germline V lookup: CDR1 SQVTM, CDR2 ANQGSEA. The CDR3 is made up of 11 amino acids. CDR3: CSVEVGETQYF.

The chain links TRBV12-3 or TRBV12-4 to TRBJ1-5; the TCRdb D gene call, TRBD1, has no DNA to confirm it. The CDR3 runs to 16 residues. CDR3 residues: CASSPQGQYSNQPQHF.

The chain uses TRBV4-1 and TRBJ2-7; TCRdb outputs TRBD1, but without DNA this stays unchecked. The CDR3 covers 14 residues. CDR1 MGHRA and CDR2 YSYEKL come from the germline V gene. The CDR3 here is CASSQVGQTYEQYF.

The chain combines TRBV29-1 with TRBJ2-1; TCRdb reports TRBD1, a call that lacks DNA to check it against. CDR3 length: 16 amino acids. Germline values: CDR1 SQVTM, CDR2 ANQGSEA. The chain's CDR3 is CSVETSTLAAGNEQFF.

The genes are TRBV28 and TRBJ2-6. Germline values: CDR1 MDHEN, CDR2 SYDVKM. The CDR3 has 12 residues. The CDR3 loop is CASSVGANVLTF. The full variable domain, with the rest looked up from reference TRBV28 and TRBJ2-6, is DVKVTQSSRYLVKRTGEKVFLECVQDMDHENMFWYRQDPGLGLRLIYFSYDVKMKEKGDIPEGYSVSREKKERFSLILESASTNQTSMYLCASSVGANVLTFGAGSRLTVL.

The V and J genes are TRBV28 and TRBJ2-7; TCRdb's D gene call, TRBD2, goes unchecked for lack of DNA. The CDR3 contains 15 residues. Germline CDR1 reads MDHEN; CDR2 reads SYDVKM. CDR3: CASSYLAGSSYEQYF.

J is TRBJ1-2 and V is TRBV12-3 or TRBV12-4; TCRdb reports TRBD1, a call that lacks DNA to check it against. This CDR3 has 14 amino acids. Here the CDR3 reads CASSTTAWGNGYTF.

CDR3 amino acids: CASSSLRDSSRNEQFF. The chain links TRBV7-9 to TRBJ2-1; TCRdb gives TRBD1 as the D gene, but with no DNA this cannot be confirmed. This CDR3 has 16 amino acids. Germline V gives CDR1 SEHNR, CDR2 FQNEAQ (reference sequence).

The rearrangement links TRBV3-2 to TRBJ1-3; the D call of TRBD1 rests on TCRdb alone, since no DNA is present to check it. TRBV3-2 represents a pseudogene. This CDR3 has 14 amino acids. The CDR3 loop reads CASSPALNRNTIYF.

The rearrangement uses TRBV5-4 and TRBJ1-1; TCRdb's assignment of TRBD1 cannot be checked, as there is no DNA. CDR1 and CDR2 (germline): SGHNT, YYREEE (reference sequence). The CDR3 covers 15 residues. The CDR3: CASSFWTAEATEAFF.

The gene calls are TRBV7-9 and TRBJ1-3. This CDR3 region has 13 residues. Germline V CDR1 and CDR2: SEHNR, FQNEAQ (reference sequence). CDR3 residues: CASSVRSGNTIYF. Drawing the rest from reference TRBV7-9 and TRBJ1-3, the complete variable domain is DTGVSQNPRHKITKRGQNVTFRCDPISEHNRLYWYRQTLGQGPEFLTYFQNEAQLEKSRLLSDRFSAERPKGSFSTLEIQRTEQGDSAMYLCASSVRSGNTIYFGEGSWLTVV.

The chain carries TRBV7-9 and TRBJ2-7; the TCRdb D gene call, TRBD2, has no DNA to confirm it. The germline gives CDR1 SEHNR, CDR2 FQNEAQ (reference sequence). The CDR3 runs 11 residues. Here the CDR3 reads CASSVLEGQYF.

The CDR3 loop reads CASSPRASRNVFPVGFYGYTF. The chain uses TRBV11-2 and TRBJ1-2; TCRdb calls TRBD1, which cannot be checked without DNA. Germline values: CDR1 SGHAT, CDR2 FQNNGV. This CDR3 spans 21 amino acids.

The V call is TRBV19, the J call TRBJ1-4. CDR1 and CDR2 (germline): LNHDA, SQIVND (reference sequence). The CDR3 loop spans 13 amino acids. The CDR3: CASSPGLNQDLFF.

The genes are TRBV6-5 and TRBJ2-7; the TCRdb call, TRBD1, lacks DNA for checking. This CDR3 region has 13 residues. Per germline, CDR1 MNHEY and CDR2 SVGAGI. The CDR3 protein is CASMGQGINEQYF.

The J gene is TRBJ1-1, the V gene TRBV5-1. Germline-derived CDR1 and CDR2 are SGHRS and YFSETQ. This CDR3 comprises 12 residues. The CDR3 sequence: CASSLNGAEAFF.

The V gene is TRBV11-2, the J gene TRBJ1-1. CDR1 is SGHAT, CDR2 FQNNGV, per germline. The CDR3 sequence is 13 residues long. The CDR3 region is CASQRPEITEAFF.

The chain recombines TRBV5-1 with TRBJ2-2; TCRdb's D call of TRBD2 is untestable without DNA. The CDR3 contains 17 residues. CDR1 and CDR2 (germline): SGHRS, YFSETQ. The CDR3 spells CASSSVVGQDGTGELFF.

The V gene is TRBV28, the J gene TRBJ2-7; TCRdb lists TRBD1, though no DNA is available to test this call. Germline CDR1 and CDR2: MDHEN and SYDVKM. This CDR3 comprises 13 residues. CDR3 residues: CASEQGRSYEQYF.

V usage is TRBV14 and J usage is TRBJ2-3; TCRdb selects TRBD1, and the lack of DNA leaves this call unchecked. The CDR3 runs 18 residues. In germline, CDR1 is SGHDN, CDR2 FVKESK. The CDR3 loop reads CASSRQPYRTVSTDTQYF. Drawing the rest from reference TRBV14 and TRBJ2-3, the complete variable domain is EAGVTQFPSHSVIEKGQTVTLRCDPISGHDNLYWYRRVMGKEIKFLLHFVKESKQDESGMPNNRFLAERTGGTYSTLKVQPAELEDSGVYFCASSRQPYRTVSTDTQYFGPGTRLTVL.